This is a list of T cell receptor beta chains from one sample in a study of blood T cell repertoires in COVID-19. Assay used: immunoSEQ multiplex PCR; TCRdb lists only in-frame clones, some missing. The top ten hold about 6.5% of the sample, which has about 37,000 clones, 89% seen once. Source material: peripheral blood. Receptor source: a human donor in a cohort sampled during active COVID-19. The CDR3 runs from the conserved cysteine through the conserved F or W. The D gene is left open where the match is weak. Some rows mark clone size as missing; the rest say once, few, many or name a class of expanded clone.

TRBD2	19	TRBJ2-1	TRBV27	.	CASSPKALGRERSNNEQFF	TGTGCCAGCAGTCCCAAAGCGCTTGGGAGGGAAAGGAGTAACAATGAGCAGTTCTTC
TRBD1	16	TRBJ2-3	TRBV5-1	.	CASSLITGGITDTQYF	TGCGCCAGCAGCTTGATCACAGGGGGCATCACAGATACGCAGTATTTT
.	13	TRBJ2-5	TRBV11-3	few	CASSQRAQETQYF	TGTGCCAGCAGCCAGAGGGCCCAAGAGACCCAGTACTTC
.	12	TRBJ1-6	TRBV12-3/TRBV12-4	.	CASSFPRSPLHF	TGTGCCAGCAGTTTCCCCCGTTCACCCCTCCACTTT
.	13	TRBJ1-5	TRBV6-5	.	CASRKDMYQPQHF	TGTGCCAGCAGGAAAGACATGTATCAGCCCCAGCATTTT
.	13	TRBJ2-5	TRBV10-1	once	CASSESKGVTQYF	TGCGCCAGCAGTGAGTCTAAAGGGGTGACCCAGTACTTC
.	16	TRBJ1-4	TRBV3-1/TRBV3-2	.	CASSQATGQRNEKLFF	TGTGCCAGCAGCCAAGCTACAGGGCAGAGGAATGAAAAACTGTTTTTT
TRBD1	14	TRBJ1-5	TRBV5-1	.	CASSYGTEGQPQHF	TGCGCCAGCAGCTATGGGACAGAAGGACAGCCCCAGCATTTT
.	15	TRBJ1-4	TRBV5-4	.	CASSTEQGRDEKLFF	TGTGCCAGCAGCACCGAACAGGGTAGGGACGAAAAACTGTTTTTT
.	15	TRBJ2-4	TRBV21-1	.	CASSKSRLAKNIQYF	TGTGCCAGCAGCAAATCAAGACTAGCCAAAAACATTCAGTACTTC
.	14	TRBJ2-1	TRBV7-9	.	CASSLAGRHNEQFF	TGTGCCAGCAGCTTAGCTGGGCGTCACAATGAGCAGTTCTTC
.	15	TRBJ1-6	TRBV19	once	CASREGGAYNSPLHF	TGTGCCAGTAGGGAAGGAGGGGCCTATAATTCACCCCTCCACTTT
TRBD2	17	TRBJ2-5	TRBV7-9	once	CASSLGRREHLQETQYF	TGTGCCAGCAGCTTAGGAAGGCGGGAGCATCTCCAAGAGACCCAGTACTTC
TRBD2	15	TRBJ2-7	TRBV15	.	CATSREVGGLGEQYF	TGTGCCACCAGCAGAGAGGTAGGGGGACTAGGCGAGCAGTACTTC
.	17	TRBJ2-2	TRBV27	.	CASSLTVRFANTGELFF	TGTGCCAGCAGTTTAACGGTCAGGTTTGCGAACACCGGGGAGCTGTTTTTT
.	15	TRBJ2-1	TRBV3-1/TRBV3-2	.	CASSQGTDPYNEQFF	TGTGCCAGCAGCCAAGGGACAGACCCCTACAATGAGCAGTTCTTC
.	15	TRBJ2-7	TRBV6-5	.	CASRNGPSAFGEQYF	TGTGCCAGCAGAAACGGGCCTAGCGCCTTTGGTGAGCAGTACTTC
TRBD2	15	TRBJ2-5	TRBV7-9	.	CASSLGLAGVETQYF	TGTGCCAGCAGCTTAGGACTAGCGGGAGTTGAGACCCAGTACTTC